These 19 T cell receptor beta chains originate from one sample sequenced in a study of breast tumors, draining lymph nodes, adjacent tissues. Axillary draining lymph nodes of breast cancer patients supplied the node samples. TCRdb re-analysed the multiplex PCR reads in MiXCR, keeping a single row per CDR3 protein. Of 140,000 to 150,000 distinct CDR3 sequences in the sample, approximately 32% were seen once. The sample consisted of axillary lymph node tissue. The receptors stem from a female donor with breast cancer. Some clones in this sample may be carry-over from other donors' samples.

This clonotype appeared many times. The gene calls are TRBV7-8 and TRBJ1-5; a possible D gene is TRBD1 (6 bases). The CDR3 runs to 17 residues. Germline V gene lookup returns CDR1 SGHVS and CDR2 FQNEAQ. Trimming cost V 4 bases and J 2 bases, with 18 bases left between them. The CDR3 DNA reads TGTGCCAGCAGCTCGCAATCCGGGGGCGCGGGCAATCAGCCCCAGCATTTT. Its translation: CASSSQSGGAGNQPQHF.

This clonotype has at least ten counts. The J gene is TRBJ1-2, the V gene TRBV4-1; D is ambiguous. Germline values: CDR1 MGHRA, CDR2 YSYEKL. This CDR3 has 15 amino acids. Deletions cut 1 base from V and 4 bases from J, with 13 bases between. CDR3 in amino acids: CASSQVPAEVYGYTF. CDR3 DNA sequence: TGCGCCAGCAGCCAAGTGCCGGCAGAGGTCTATGGCTACACCTTC.

Here the CDR3 reads CASSHQLTSGKETQYF. CDR3 coding DNA: TGTGCCAGCAGCCACCAGCTGACTAGCGGAAAAGAGACCCAGTACTTC. The V gene is TRBV6-2 or TRBV6-3, the J gene TRBJ2-5; 9 bases line up with TRBD2. This CDR3 comprises 16 residues. Germline V lookup: CDR1 MNHEY, CDR2 SVGEGT. V shed 6 bases and J 3 bases; nucleotides not matched to a gene: 11.

The V and J genes are TRBV2 and TRBJ1-4, with 8 bases aligning to TRBD1. Germline CDR1 reads SNHLY; CDR2 reads FYNNEI. Trimming took 8 bases from V and 8 from J; bases not matched to a gene: 13. The CDR3 extends over 15 amino acids. The CDR3 sequence: CASGVEGQDWEKLFF. For the CDR3, the DNA is TGTGCCAGCGGTGTAGAGGGACAGGACTGGGAAAAACTGTTTTTT.

The chain carries TRBV13 and TRBJ2-7; D unclear. The germline V gene encodes CDR1 PRHDT and CDR2 FYEKMQ (reference sequence). Trimming removed 2 bases at V and 4 bases at J, with 6 bases between. There are 12 residues in the CDR3. The CDR3, as DNA: TGTGCCAGCAGCTTACACGGGTACGAGCAGTACTTC. It encodes CASSLHGYEQYF. The full variable domain, rest sourced from reference TRBV13 and TRBJ2-7, is AAGVIQSPRHLIKEKRETATLKCYPIPRHDTVYWYQQGPGQDPQFLISFYEKMQSDKGSIPDRFSAQQFSDYHSELNMSSLELGDSALYFCASSLHGYEQYFGPGTRLTVT.

This clonotype was recorded a few times. The genes are TRBV30 and TRBJ2-3; D uncertain. CDR1 and CDR2 (germline): GTSNPN, SVGIG (reference sequence). The V and J ends lost 2 bases and 7 bases respectively, with 10 bases between them. The CDR3 loop spans 12 amino acids. The DNA for the CDR3 is TGTGCCTGGAGTCCTCTGGGGAATACGCAGTATTTT. This sequence encodes CAWSPLGNTQYF. Full variable domain (remainder filled in from reference TRBV30 and TRBJ2-3): SQTIHQWPATLVQPVGSPLSLECTVEGTSNPNLYWYRQAAGRGLQLLFYSVGIGQISSEVPQNLSASRPQDRQFILSSKKLLLSDSGFYLCAWSPLGNTQYFGPGTRLTVL.

This clonotype has a count of ten or more. The rearrangement joins TRBV6-4 to TRBJ2-1, with 9 bases identical to TRBD1. The CDR3 sequence is 16 residues long. V shed 6 bases and J 4 bases; nucleotides not matched to a gene: 10. Germline V gene lookup returns CDR1 MRHNA and CDR2 SNTAGT. This CDR3 is CASRPPGTGIYNEQFF. For the CDR3, the DNA is TGTGCCAGCAGGCCTCCGGGGACAGGGATTTACAATGAGCAGTTCTTC.

This clonotype has ten or more counts. The genes are TRBV4-2 and TRBJ2-3, with 7 bases that match TRBD2. Germline assignment: CDR1 LGHNA and CDR2 YNFKEQ. The J segment lost 0 bases and the V segment lost 0 bases, leaving 12 bases of the junction unmatched. The CDR3 is 19 residues long. CDR3 region: CASSQEAPAGQLSTDTQYF. CDR3 coding DNA: TGTGCCAGCAGCCAAGAAGCCCCAGCGGGGCAACTGAGCACAGATACGCAGTATTTT.

This clonotype showed up many times. This chain uses TRBV4-2 with TRBJ1-4; TRBD1 is a possible D gene (5 bases). This CDR3 comprises 14 residues. Trimming took 4 bases from V and 6 from J, leaving 12 bases between them. From germline, CDR1 is LGHNA and CDR2 YNFKEQ. The CDR3 DNA reads TGTGCCAGCAGCCGCCGCGGGGCTGATGAAAAACTGTTTTTT. Residues: CASSRRGADEKLFF.

Ten or more counts support this clonotype. V usage is TRBV28 and J usage is TRBJ2-7; D perhaps matches TRBD1 (5 bases). Germline CDR1 and CDR2: MDHEN and SYDVKM. The CDR3 is made up of 14 amino acids. Trimming shortened V by 6 bases and J by 3 bases, and 15 bases separated the two germline ends. The CDR3 spells CASSPAGQGYEQYF. The CDR3 DNA reads as TGTGCCAGCAGCCCGGCTGGGCAGGGCTACGAGCAGTACTTC. Drawing the rest from reference TRBV28 and TRBJ2-7, the complete variable domain is DVKVTQSSRYLVKRTGEKVFLECVQDMDHENMFWYRQDPGLGLRLIYFSYDVKMKEKGDIPEGYSVSREKKERFSLILESASTNQTSMYLCASSPAGQGYEQYFGPGTRLTVT.

Ten or more counts support this clonotype. The genes are TRBV12-3 or TRBV12-4 and TRBJ2-5; 8 nucleotides line up with TRBD1. V lost 3 bases, J lost 4 bases, and 1 base stayed unmatched. The CDR3 is 13 amino acids. The CDR3 loop reads CASSFRGRETQYF. Here the CDR3 DNA reads TGTGCCAGCAGTTTCAGGGGGCGAGAGACCCAGTACTTC.

To note about this clonotype: A much larger clone sits a single nucleotide away, making a read error possible. This chain connects TRBV28 to TRBJ2-3, with D perhaps TRBD1 (6 bases). CDR3 length equals 14 residues. Germline loops: CDR1 MDHEN, CDR2 SYDVKM. The CDR3 here is CASSLTTGTDTQCF. The CDR3 DNA sequence: TGTGCCAGCAGCCTAACGACAGGAACAGATACGCAGTGTTTT.

The chain couples TRBV7-6 to TRBJ2-3, with 9 bases identical to TRBD2. The CDR3 has 20 residues. Germline CDR1 SGHVS, CDR2 FNYEAQ. Trimming at V came to 5 bases and at J to 2 bases, leaving 20 bases not matched to a gene. This CDR3 reads CASSPGVIGGGAGNTDTQYF. The CDR3, as DNA: TGTGCCAGCAGCCCAGGAGTGATTGGCGGGGGGGCCGGAAACACAGATACGCAGTATTTT.

Turning to this clonotype: A clone one base away is much larger, so this may be a read error. The gene calls are TRBV16 and TRBJ2-7; TRBD1 matches at 8 bases. CDR1 KGHSY and CDR2 FQNENV come from the germline V gene. V was clipped by 4 bases and J by 5 bases; unmatched bases: 7. The CDR3 totals 14 residues. DNA of the CDR3: TGTGCCAGCAGCCGACCGAGACAGGGGAACGAGCAGTACTTC. Translating it yields CASSRPRQGNEQYF.

Many counts were recorded for this clonotype. This chain links TRBV3-1 with TRBJ1-5, with D hard to call. The CDR3 is 16 amino acids. With 4 bases removed from V and 4 bases from J, the gap between germline ends came to 17 bases. Germline CDR1 is LGHDT and CDR2 is YNNKEL (reference sequence). The CDR3 protein is CASSPHNPTENQPQHF. The CDR3 region has the DNA TGTGCCAGCAGCCCACATAATCCGACGGAGAATCAGCCCCAGCATTTT.

This clonotype was recorded many times. J is TRBJ1-3 and V is TRBV12-3 or TRBV12-4, with unresolved D. The CDR3 runs 13 residues. The V end was cut by 3 bases, the J end by 4 bases, with 7 bases between. CDR3 loop: CASSFNAGNTIYF. The CDR3 DNA follows: TGTGCCAGCAGTTTTAATGCGGGAAACACCATATATTTT.

The table lists this clonotype with many counts. The V gene is TRBV2, the J gene TRBJ2-2, with 8 bases lining up with TRBD2. CDR1 SNHLY and CDR2 FYNNEI come from the germline V gene. This CDR3 is 15 amino acids long. J lost 6 bases, V lost 3 bases, and 6 bases had no gene match. In DNA, the CDR3 is TGTGCCAGCAGTGAGTCGGGACTAGTCCCCGGGGAGCTGTTTTTT. The encoded protein is CASSESGLVPGELFF.

The chain joins TRBV9 to TRBJ2-7; 13 positions agree with TRBD2. V trimming: 4 bases; J trimming: 4 bases; junction bases outside the gene matches: 2. This CDR3 spans 14 amino acids. In germline, CDR1 is SGDLS, CDR2 YYNGEE. This CDR3 is CASSPGLAGYEQYF. For the CDR3, the DNA is TGTGCCAGCAGCCCGGGACTAGCGGGGTACGAGCAGTACTTC.

The chain carries TRBV5-1 and TRBJ2-1, with a tentative D call TRBD1 (5 bases). V was trimmed by 3 bases and J by 10 bases, leaving 20 bases between them. In germline, CDR1 is SGHRS, CDR2 YFSETQ. There are 15 residues in the CDR3. The CDR3 bases are TGCGCCAGCAGCTCCCCCGACAGCCCCTCCTACGAGCAGTTCTTC. Translated, it gives CASSSPDSPSYEQFF.